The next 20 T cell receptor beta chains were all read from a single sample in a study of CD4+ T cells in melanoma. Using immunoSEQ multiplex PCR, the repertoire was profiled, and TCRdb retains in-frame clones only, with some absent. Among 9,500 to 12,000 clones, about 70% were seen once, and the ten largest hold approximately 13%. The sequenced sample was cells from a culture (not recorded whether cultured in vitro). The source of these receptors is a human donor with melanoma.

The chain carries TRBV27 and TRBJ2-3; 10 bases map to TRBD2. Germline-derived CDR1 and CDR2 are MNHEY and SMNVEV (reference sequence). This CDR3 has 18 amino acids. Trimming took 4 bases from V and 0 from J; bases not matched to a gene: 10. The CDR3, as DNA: TGTGCCAGCAGTTACAAGGCTAGCGGGGGTTACAGCACAGATACGCAGTATTTT. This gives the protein CASSYKASGGYSTDTQYF.

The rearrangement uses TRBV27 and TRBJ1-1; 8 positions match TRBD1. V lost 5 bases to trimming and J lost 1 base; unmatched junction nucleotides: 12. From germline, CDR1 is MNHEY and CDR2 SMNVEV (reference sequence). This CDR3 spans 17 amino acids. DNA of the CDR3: TGTGCCAGCAGTCCCAGGACAGGGCGGATCGCGAACACTGAAGCTTTCTTT. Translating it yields CASSPRTGRIANTEAFF.

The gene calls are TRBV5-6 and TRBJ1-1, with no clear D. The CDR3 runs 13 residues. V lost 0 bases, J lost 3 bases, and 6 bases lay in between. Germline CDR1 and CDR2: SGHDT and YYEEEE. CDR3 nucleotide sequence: TGTGCCAGCAGCTTGGAGTGGGACACTGAAGCTTTCTTT. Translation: CASSLEWDTEAFF.

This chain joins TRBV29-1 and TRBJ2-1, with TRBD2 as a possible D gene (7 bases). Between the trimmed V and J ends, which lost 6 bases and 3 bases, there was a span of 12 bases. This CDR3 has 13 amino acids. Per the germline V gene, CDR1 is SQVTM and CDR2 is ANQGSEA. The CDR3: CSVRGTRYNEQFF. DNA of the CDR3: TGCAGCGTGCGGGGGACACGCTACAATGAGCAGTTCTTC.

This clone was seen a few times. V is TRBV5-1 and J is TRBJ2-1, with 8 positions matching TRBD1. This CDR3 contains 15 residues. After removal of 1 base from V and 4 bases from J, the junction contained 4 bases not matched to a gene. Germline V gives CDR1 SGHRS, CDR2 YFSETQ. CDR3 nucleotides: TGCGCCAGCAGCTTGCAGGGGGCTCTGTACAATGAGCAGTTCTTC. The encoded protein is CASSLQGALYNEQFF.

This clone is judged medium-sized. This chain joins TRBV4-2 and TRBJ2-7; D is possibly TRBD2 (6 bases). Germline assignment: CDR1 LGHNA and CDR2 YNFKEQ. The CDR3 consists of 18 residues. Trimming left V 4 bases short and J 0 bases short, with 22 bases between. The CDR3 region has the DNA TGTGCCAGCAGCCGCGGGACCGGCGGATTGGCCAACTCCTACGAGCAGTACTTC. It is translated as CASSRGTGGLANSYEQYF.

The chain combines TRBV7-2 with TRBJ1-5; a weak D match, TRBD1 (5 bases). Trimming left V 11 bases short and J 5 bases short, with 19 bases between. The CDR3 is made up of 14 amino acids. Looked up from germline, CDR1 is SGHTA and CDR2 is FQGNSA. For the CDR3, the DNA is TGTGCCTCACGCCCAGGAGCAGGGTATCAGCCCCAGCATTTT. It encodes CASRPGAGYQPQHF.

The CDR3 coding sequence is TGTGCCAGCTCACAAGAGTGGGCCAACAACTATGGCTACACCTTC. Its protein is CASSQEWANNYGYTF. The V gene is TRBV18, the J gene TRBJ1-2, with D unclear. CDR3 size: 15 residues. The V end was cut by 4 bases, the J end by 2 bases, with 14 bases between. CDR1 and CDR2 (germline): KGHSH, LQKENI.

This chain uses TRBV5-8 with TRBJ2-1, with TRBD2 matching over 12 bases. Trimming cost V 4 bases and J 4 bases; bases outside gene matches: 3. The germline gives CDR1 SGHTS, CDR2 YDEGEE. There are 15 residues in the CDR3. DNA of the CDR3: TGTGCCAGCAGCCCAGGACTAGCGGGGTACAATGAGCAGTTCTTC. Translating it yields CASSPGLAGYNEQFF.

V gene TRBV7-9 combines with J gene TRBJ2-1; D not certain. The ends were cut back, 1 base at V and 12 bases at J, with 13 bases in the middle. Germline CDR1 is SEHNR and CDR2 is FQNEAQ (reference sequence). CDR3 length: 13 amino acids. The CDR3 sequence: CASSLEARVWQFF. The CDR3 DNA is TGTGCCAGCAGCTTAGAAGCTAGGGTTTGGCAGTTCTTC. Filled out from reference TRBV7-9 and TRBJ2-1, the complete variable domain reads DTGVSQNPRHKITKRGQNVTFRCDPISEHNRLYWYRQTLGQGPEFLTYFQNEAQLEKSRLLSDRFSAERPKGSFSTLEIQRTEQGDSAMYLCASSLEARVWQFFGPGTRLTVL.

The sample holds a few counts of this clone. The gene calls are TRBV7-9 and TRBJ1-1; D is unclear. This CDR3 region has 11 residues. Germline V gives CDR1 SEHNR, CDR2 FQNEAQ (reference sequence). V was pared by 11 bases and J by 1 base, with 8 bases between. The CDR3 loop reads CASMRNTEAFF. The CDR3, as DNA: TGTGCCTCGATGCGGAACACTGAAGCTTTCTTT.

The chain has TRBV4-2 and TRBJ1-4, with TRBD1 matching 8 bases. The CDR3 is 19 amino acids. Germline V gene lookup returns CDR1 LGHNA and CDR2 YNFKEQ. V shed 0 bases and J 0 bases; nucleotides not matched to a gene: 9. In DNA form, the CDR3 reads TGTGCCAGCAGCCAAGAAGGATTCAGGGGGCCCGCAACTAATGAAAAACTGTTTTTT. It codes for CASSQEGFRGPATNEKLFF.

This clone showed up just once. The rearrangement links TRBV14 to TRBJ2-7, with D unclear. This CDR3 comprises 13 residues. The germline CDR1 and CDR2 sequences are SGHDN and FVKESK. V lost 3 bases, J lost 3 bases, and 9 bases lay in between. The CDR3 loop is CASSHGLHYEQYF. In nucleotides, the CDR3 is TGTGCCAGCAGCCACGGCCTCCACTACGAGCAGTACTTC.

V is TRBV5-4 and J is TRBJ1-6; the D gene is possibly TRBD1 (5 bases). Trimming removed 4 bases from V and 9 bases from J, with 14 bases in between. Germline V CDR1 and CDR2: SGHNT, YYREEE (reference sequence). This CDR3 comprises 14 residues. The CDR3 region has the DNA TGTGCCAGCAGCCAAGGACGGAGGGGTTCACCCCTCCACTTT. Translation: CASSQGRRGSPLHF.

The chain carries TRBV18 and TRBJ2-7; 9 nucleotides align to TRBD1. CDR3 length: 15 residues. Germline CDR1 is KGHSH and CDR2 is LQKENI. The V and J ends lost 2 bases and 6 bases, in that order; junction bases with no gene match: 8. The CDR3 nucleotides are TGTGCCAGCTCACCAGCTTGGGACAGGGCAACCGAGCAGTACTTC. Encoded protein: CASSPAWDRATEQYF.

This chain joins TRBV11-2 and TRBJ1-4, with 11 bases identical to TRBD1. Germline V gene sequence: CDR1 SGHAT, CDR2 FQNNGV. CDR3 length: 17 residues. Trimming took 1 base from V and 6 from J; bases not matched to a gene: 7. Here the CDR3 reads CASSLARTGGVYEKLFF. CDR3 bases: TGTGCCAGCAGCTTAGCTAGGACAGGGGGCGTTTATGAAAAACTGTTTTTT.

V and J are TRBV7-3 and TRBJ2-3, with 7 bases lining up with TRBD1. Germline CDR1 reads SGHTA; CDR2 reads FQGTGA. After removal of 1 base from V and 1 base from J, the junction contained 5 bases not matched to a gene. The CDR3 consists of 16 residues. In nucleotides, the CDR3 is TGTGCCAGCAGCTTAATCCCGGGACAGCGCACAGATACGCAGTATTTT. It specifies CASSLIPGQRTDTQYF.

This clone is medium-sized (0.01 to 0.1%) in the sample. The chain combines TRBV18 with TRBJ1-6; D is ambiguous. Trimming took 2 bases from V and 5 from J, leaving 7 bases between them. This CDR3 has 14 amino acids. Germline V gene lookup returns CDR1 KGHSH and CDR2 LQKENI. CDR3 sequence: CASSPTRDNSPLHF. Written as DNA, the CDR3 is TGTGCCAGCTCACCAACCCGGGATAATTCACCCCTCCACTTT.

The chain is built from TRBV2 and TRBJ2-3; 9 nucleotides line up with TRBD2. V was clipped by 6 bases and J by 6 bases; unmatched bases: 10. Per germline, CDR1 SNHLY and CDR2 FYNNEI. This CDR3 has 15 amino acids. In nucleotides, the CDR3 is TGTGCCAGCAGGGCCCGCGGGGGGGCAAGTGATACGCAGTATTTT. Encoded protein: CASRARGGASDTQYF.

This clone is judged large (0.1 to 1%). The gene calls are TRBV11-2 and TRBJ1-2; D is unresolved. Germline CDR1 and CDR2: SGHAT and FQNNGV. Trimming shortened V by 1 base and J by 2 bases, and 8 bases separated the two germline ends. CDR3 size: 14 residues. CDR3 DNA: TGTGCCAGCAGCTTAGTGCCGCTAAACTATGGCTACACCTTC. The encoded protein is CASSLVPLNYGYTF. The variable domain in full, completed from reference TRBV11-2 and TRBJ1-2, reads EAGVAQSPRYKIIEKRQSVAFWCNPISGHATLYWYQQILGQGPKLLIQFQNNGVVDDSQLPKDRFSAERLKGVDSTLKIQPAKLEDSAVYLCASSLVPLNYGYTFGSGTRLTVV.